The text below deals with one T cell receptor (beta chain). The antigen is undetermined. The authors amplified TCR beta CDR3 regions from RNA transcripts. First-round RT-PCR used HTBI primers; second-round multiplex PCR followed. TCRdb analysed the multiplex PCR reads with MiXCR anew, one entry per CDR3 protein. The sample has about 700,000 distinct CDR3 sequences; 40% are singletons. The record originates from a study of Graves' ophthalmopathy and Graves' hyperthyroidism. Study-wide results and limits: As the model predicted ophthalmopathy progression, it achieved a sensitivity of 65% to 71% and a specificity of about 72%. Blood also held most thyroid clonotypes expanded above 0.001 frequency.

Ophthalmopathy-affected donors exhibited moderate-to-severe activity, CAS ≥3, NOSPECS ≥4, and duration under 3 months. The CDR3 is 12 amino acids. Germline V gives CDR1 MGHDK, CDR2 SYGVNS. Trimming cost V 8 bases and J 4 bases, with 11 bases left between them. The sequence derives from an adult man with Graves' ophthalmopathy. The chain combines TRBV25-1 with TRBJ1-1, with D uncertain. The source material was peripheral blood. The CDR3 reads CASLRYSTEAFF. The CDR3 DNA reads as TGTGCCAGCCTTCGATACAGCACTGAAGCTTTCTTT. The full variable domain, completed using reference TRBV25-1 and TRBJ1-1, is EADIYQTPRYLVIGTGKKITLECSQTMGHDKMYWYQQDPGMELHLIHYSYGVNSTEKGDLSSESTVSRIRTEHFPLTLESARPSHTSQYLCASLRYSTEAFFGQGTRLTVV.